This entry lists 19 T cell receptor beta chains sequenced from one sample in a study of blood T cell repertoires in COVID-19. This table comes from immunoSEQ multiplex PCR, and its TCRdb copy is limited to in-frame clones, with some not included. Of approximately 300,000 clones listed, roughly 89% are singletons. Specimen: PBMCs or T cells enriched from blood (not recorded which). These TCRs come from a man aged 60-69 years who had recovered from COVID-19.

The genes are TRBV5-1 and TRBJ2-7, with 8 bases aligning to TRBD1. The germline V gene encodes CDR1 SGHRS and CDR2 YFSETQ. The CDR3 spans 16 residues. V was clipped by 1 base and J by 1 base; unmatched bases: 7. CDR3 in DNA: TGCGCCAGCAGCTTGCGCCTTACAGGGGGTTCCTACGAGCAGTACTTC. Its protein product is CASSLRLTGGSYEQYF.

The chain combines TRBV7-9 with TRBJ1-3, with D perhaps TRBD1 (5 bases). This CDR3 has 18 residues. V gave up 1 base and J gave up 0 bases, with 16 bases separating them. CDR1 and CDR2 from the germline V gene are SEHNR and FQNEAQ (reference sequence). CDR3 sequence reads: CASSLGRGGAYSGNTIYF. The CDR3 DNA is TGTGCCAGCAGCTTAGGAAGGGGCGGAGCTTACTCTGGAAACACCATATATTTT.

Only a few counts were recorded for this clone. The chain combines TRBV5-5 with TRBJ2-1; 12 bases map to TRBD2. The V gene end was trimmed by 2 bases and the J gene end by 2 bases; junction bases not matched to a gene: 8. Germline loops: CDR1 SGHKS, CDR2 YYEKEE (reference sequence). This CDR3 has 18 residues. This chain's CDR3 is CASSFGLAGKGAYNEQFF. The CDR3, as DNA: TGTGCCAGCAGCTTCGGACTAGCGGGAAAAGGGGCCTACAATGAGCAGTTCTTC. The full variable domain, completed using reference TRBV5-5 and TRBJ2-1, is DAGVTQSPTHLIKTRGQQVTLRCSPISGHKSVSWYQQVLGQGPQFIFQYYEKEERGRGNFPDRFSARQFPNYSSELNVNALLLGDSALYLCASSFGLAGKGAYNEQFFGPGTRLTVL.

This clone was counted only a few times. The chain joins TRBV15 to TRBJ2-7, with 11 bases that match TRBD2. CDR1 and CDR2 (germline): LNHNV, YYDKDF (reference sequence). The CDR3 runs 16 residues. V was clipped by 0 bases and J by 9 bases; unmatched bases: 10. The DNA of the CDR3 is TGTGCCACCAGCAGAGATAGCGGGACTAGCGGAGGGGGGCAGTACTTC. It is translated as CATSRDSGTSGGGQYF.

This clone was counted between two and nine times. This chain connects TRBV3-1 (or the pseudogene TRBV3-2) to TRBJ2-5; perhaps TRBD1 as D (6 bases). CDR3 size: 15 residues. Trimming took off 1 base at V and 5 bases at J, with 14 bases between the two ends. Per germline, CDR1 LGHDT and CDR2 YNNKEL (reference sequence). CDR3 bases: TGTGCCAGCAGCCAAGGGTCAGGGGATAGCGAGACCCAGTACTTC. Its translation: CASSQGSGDSETQYF.

The rearrangement links TRBV6-5 to TRBJ2-3; perhaps TRBD2 as D (5 bases). This CDR3 has 16 residues. Per the germline V gene, CDR1 is MNHEY and CDR2 is SVGAGI. V dropped 0 bases and J dropped 2 bases, with 12 bases sitting between them. The CDR3 sequence is CASSYSGVRDTDTQYF. Here the CDR3 DNA reads TGTGCCAGCAGTTACTCCGGGGTTCGGGACACAGATACGCAGTATTTT.

This chain uses TRBV13 with TRBJ2-7, with D possibly matching TRBD1 (5 bases). The CDR3 contains 14 residues. CDR1 and CDR2 (germline): PRHDT, FYEKMQ (reference sequence). V gave up 0 bases and J gave up 5 bases, with 11 bases separating them. The CDR3 nucleotides are TGTGCCAGCAGCTTAGGGACAGCCCCCAACGAGCAGTACTTC. Residues: CASSLGTAPNEQYF.

The rearrangement uses TRBV3-1 (or the pseudogene TRBV3-2) and TRBJ2-7; possible D gene TRBD2, 6 bases. CDR1 and CDR2 (germline): LGHDT, YNNKEL (reference sequence). There are 14 residues in the CDR3. V was cut by 1 base and J by 1 base, with 8 bases left in between. The DNA for the CDR3 is TGTGCCAGCAGCCAAGCGACTAGTTCCTACGAGCAGTACTTC. Amino acids: CASSQATSSYEQYF.

The gene calls are TRBV19 and TRBJ2-3; tentative D call: TRBD2 (5 bases). The V end was cut by 3 bases, the J end by 0 bases, with 13 bases between. Germline loops: CDR1 LNHDA, CDR2 SQIVND (reference sequence). CDR3 length: 16 amino acids. CDR3 in amino acids: CASSIVLRTSTDTQYF. For the CDR3, the DNA is TGTGCCAGTAGTATCGTTCTAAGGACTAGCACAGATACGCAGTATTTT.

The chain carries TRBV7-2 and TRBJ2-6; D remains unclear. This CDR3 has 15 residues. V was pared by 1 base and J by 4 bases, with 8 bases between. The germline CDR1 and CDR2 sequences are SGHTA and FQGNSA. The CDR3 spells CASSLGGPGANVLTF. The CDR3 nucleotides read TGTGCCAGCAGCTTAGGAGGCCCCGGGGCCAACGTCCTGACTTTC.

The rearrangement links TRBV6-6 to TRBJ1-6; weak D call: TRBD1 (6 bases). V gave up 2 bases and J gave up 5 bases, with 10 bases separating them. Germline-derived CDR1 and CDR2 are MNHNY and SVGAGI (reference sequence). CDR3 size: 15 residues. The CDR3 spells CASSYGGTDNSPLHF. CDR3 coding DNA: TGTGCCAGCAGTTACGGGGGCACCGATAATTCACCCCTCCACTTT.

The chain carries TRBV3-1 (or the pseudogene TRBV3-2) and TRBJ1-1, with D tentatively TRBD1 (5 bases). This CDR3 region has 15 residues. Trimming stripped 4 bases from V and 1 base from J, with 13 bases between. The germline V gene has CDR1 LGHDT and CDR2 YNNKEL (reference sequence). DNA of the CDR3: TGTGCCAGCAGCCCCCCAGGGTACACGAACACTGAAGCTTTCTTT. It codes for CASSPPGYTNTEAFF.

The J gene is TRBJ1-1, the V gene TRBV7-9, with D uncertain. This CDR3 has 15 amino acids. Between the trimmed V and J ends, which lost 5 bases and 1 base, there was a span of 14 bases. Germline V lookup: CDR1 SEHNR, CDR2 FQNEAQ (reference sequence). The CDR3 DNA reads as TGTGCCAGCAGCACTGACGGACTCGGGAACACTGAAGCTTTCTTT. Its translation is CASSTDGLGNTEAFF.

The chain employs TRBV6-1 and TRBJ1-4, with D perhaps TRBD1 (5 bases). The CDR3 covers 15 residues. With 0 bases removed from V and 6 bases from J, the gap between germline ends came to 11 bases. CDR1 and CDR2 (germline): MNHNS, SASEGT. CDR3 DNA: TGTGCCAGCAGTGAAGCGACGGCGGGGGATGAAAAACTGTTTTTT. It is translated as CASSEATAGDEKLFF.

This sequence joins TRBV11-1 and TRBJ2-1; TRBD1 aligns across 7 bases. V lost 5 bases and J lost 16; bases outside the gene matches: 17. The germline V gene encodes CDR1 SGHAT and CDR2 FQDESV (reference sequence). The CDR3 is 14 residues long. In DNA form, the CDR3 reads TGTGCCAGCAGCCCGCGCCGGGACAGCTCTGGCGCTTTCTTC. Its translation is CASSPRRDSSGAFF.

This clone was observed once. J is TRBJ1-1 and V is TRBV19, with 11 positions matching TRBD1. This CDR3 has 15 amino acids. Germline V CDR1 and CDR2: LNHDA, SQIVND (reference sequence). V lost 5 bases, J lost 4 bases, and 6 bases stayed unmatched. The CDR3, as DNA: TGTGCCAGTAGTGACCGGGACAGGGGGACCACTGAAGCTTTCTTT. Residues: CASSDRDRGTTEAFF.

Points on this clone: Other DNA sequences in this sample translate to the same CDR3. The J gene is TRBJ1-4, the V gene TRBV5-1; 10 bases line up with TRBD1. J gave up 2 bases and V 4 bases, and 5 bases lay outside the gene matches. This CDR3 comprises 16 residues. Germline lookup yields CDR1 SGHRS and CDR2 YFSETQ. As DNA, the CDR3 is TGCGCCAGCAGCCTAGGACAGGGGGTCACTAATGAAAAACTGTTTTTT. It yields the protein CASSLGQGVTNEKLFF.

CDR3 DNA: TGTGCCAGCAGCCGTAAAGGGGGCAGTAGGGACGCTGAAGCTTTCTTT. Protein product: CASSRKGGSRDAEAFF. The chain couples TRBV5-6 to TRBJ1-1, with 7 bases fitting TRBD1. Germline V gives CDR1 SGHDT, CDR2 YYEEEE. V dropped 4 bases and J dropped 6; count of bases not matched to a gene: 15. The CDR3 has 16 amino acids.

The CDR3 bases are TGTGCCAGCAGTCCACCGGGACAGAGCTCCTACGAGCAGTACTTC. Its protein product is CASSPPGQSSYEQYF. The V and J genes are TRBV28 and TRBJ2-7, with 7 nucleotides matching TRBD1. The CDR3 sequence is 15 residues long. Looked up from germline, CDR1 is MDHEN and CDR2 is SYDVKM. J was trimmed by 0 bases and V by 5 bases; bases with no gene match: 7.